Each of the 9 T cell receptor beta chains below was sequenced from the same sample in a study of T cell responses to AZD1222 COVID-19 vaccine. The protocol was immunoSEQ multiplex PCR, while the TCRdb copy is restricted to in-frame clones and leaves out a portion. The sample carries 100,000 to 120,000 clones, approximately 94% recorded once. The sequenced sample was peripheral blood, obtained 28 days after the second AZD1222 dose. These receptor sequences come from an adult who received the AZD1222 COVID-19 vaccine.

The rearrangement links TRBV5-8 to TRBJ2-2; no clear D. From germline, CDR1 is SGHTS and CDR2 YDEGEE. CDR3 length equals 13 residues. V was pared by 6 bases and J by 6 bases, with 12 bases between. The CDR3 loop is CASIAAQAGELFF. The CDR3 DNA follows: TGTGCCAGCATCGCCGCCCAGGCCGGGGAGCTGTTTTTT. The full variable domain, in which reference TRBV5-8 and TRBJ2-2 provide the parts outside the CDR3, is EAGVTQSPTHLIKTRGQQATLRCSPISGHTSVYWYQQALGLGLQFLLWYDEGEERNRGNFPPRFSGRQFPNYSSELNVNALELEDSALYLCASIAAQAGELFFGEGSRLTVL.

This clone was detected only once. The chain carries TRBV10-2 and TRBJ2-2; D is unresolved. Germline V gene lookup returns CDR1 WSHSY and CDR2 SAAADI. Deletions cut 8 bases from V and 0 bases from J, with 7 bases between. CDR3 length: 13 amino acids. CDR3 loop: CASRYSNTGELFF. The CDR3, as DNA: TGCGCCAGCCGGTATTCGAACACCGGGGAGCTGTTTTTT.

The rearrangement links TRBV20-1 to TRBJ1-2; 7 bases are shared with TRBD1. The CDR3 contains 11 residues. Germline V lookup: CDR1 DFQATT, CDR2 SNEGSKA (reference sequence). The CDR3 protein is CSPDRDYGYTF. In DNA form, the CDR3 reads TGCAGCCCTGACAGGGACTATGGCTACACCTTC.

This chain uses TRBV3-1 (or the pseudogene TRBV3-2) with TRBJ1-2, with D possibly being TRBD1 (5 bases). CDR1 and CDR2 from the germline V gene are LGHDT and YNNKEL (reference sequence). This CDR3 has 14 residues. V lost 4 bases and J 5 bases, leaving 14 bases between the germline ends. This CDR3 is CASSRRTLNYGYTF. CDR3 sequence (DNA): TGTGCCAGCAGCCGTAGGACACTGAATTATGGCTACACCTTC.

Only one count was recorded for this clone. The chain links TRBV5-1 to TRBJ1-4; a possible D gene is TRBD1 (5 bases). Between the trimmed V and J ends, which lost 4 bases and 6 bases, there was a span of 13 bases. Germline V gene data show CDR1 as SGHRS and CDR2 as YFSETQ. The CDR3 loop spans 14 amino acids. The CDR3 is CASSLGGADEKLFF. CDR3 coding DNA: TGCGCCAGCAGCCTCGGCGGGGCTGATGAAAAACTGTTTTTT.

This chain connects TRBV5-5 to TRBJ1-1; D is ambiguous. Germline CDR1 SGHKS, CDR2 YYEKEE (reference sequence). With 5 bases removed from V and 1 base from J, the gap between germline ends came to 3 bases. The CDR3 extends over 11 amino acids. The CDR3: CASRENTEAFF. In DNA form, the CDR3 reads TGTGCCAGCAGGGAGAACACTGAAGCTTTCTTT.

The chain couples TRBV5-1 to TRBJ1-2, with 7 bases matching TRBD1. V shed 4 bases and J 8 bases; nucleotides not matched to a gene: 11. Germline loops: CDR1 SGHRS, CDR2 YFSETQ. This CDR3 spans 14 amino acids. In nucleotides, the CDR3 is TGCGCCAGCAGCAGAACCGACAGGGCTGGCGGCTACACCTTC. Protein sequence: CASSRTDRAGGYTF.

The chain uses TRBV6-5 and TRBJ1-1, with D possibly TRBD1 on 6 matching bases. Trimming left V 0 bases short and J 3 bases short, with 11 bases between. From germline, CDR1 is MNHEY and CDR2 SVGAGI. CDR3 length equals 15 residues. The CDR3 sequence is CASSYSRGADTEAFF. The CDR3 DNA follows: TGTGCCAGCAGTTACTCCCGGGGGGCGGACACTGAAGCTTTCTTT.

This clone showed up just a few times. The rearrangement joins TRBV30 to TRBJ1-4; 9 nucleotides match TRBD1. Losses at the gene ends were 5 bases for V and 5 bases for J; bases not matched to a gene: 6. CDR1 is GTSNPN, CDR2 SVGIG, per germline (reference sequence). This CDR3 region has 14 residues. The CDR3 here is CAWVTGTGNEKLFF. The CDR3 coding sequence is TGTGCCTGGGTCACCGGGACAGGGAATGAAAAACTGTTTTTT.